This section outlines one T cell receptor beta chain sequence together with its context. This sample was included in a study of blood T cell repertoires in COVID-19. Measured with immunoSEQ multiplex PCR; TCRdb has only the in-frame clones, and not every one. This table has around 320,000 clones, nearly 90% appearing once. V shed 5 bases, J shed 3 bases, and the junction held 9 bases outside the gene matches. This CDR3 spans 15 amino acids. Germline V gene data show CDR1 as SGHNT and CDR2 as YENEEA. The sequence derives from a woman aged 18-29 years with acute COVID-19. The chain employs TRBV11-3 and TRBJ2-7; 8 bases fit TRBD2. The specimen was PBMCs or T cells enriched from blood (not recorded which). CDR3 loop: CASSPRAGGGYEQYF. The DNA for the CDR3 is TGTGCCAGCAGCCCCCGCGCGGGAGGAGGCTACGAGCAGTACTTC. The full variable domain, rest sourced from reference TRBV11-3 and TRBJ2-7, is EAGVVQSPRYKIIEKKQPVAFWCNPISGHNTLYWYLQNLGQGPELLIRYENEEAVDDSQLPKDRFSAERLKGVDSTLKIQPAELGDSAVYLCASSPRAGGGYEQYFGPGTRLTVT.